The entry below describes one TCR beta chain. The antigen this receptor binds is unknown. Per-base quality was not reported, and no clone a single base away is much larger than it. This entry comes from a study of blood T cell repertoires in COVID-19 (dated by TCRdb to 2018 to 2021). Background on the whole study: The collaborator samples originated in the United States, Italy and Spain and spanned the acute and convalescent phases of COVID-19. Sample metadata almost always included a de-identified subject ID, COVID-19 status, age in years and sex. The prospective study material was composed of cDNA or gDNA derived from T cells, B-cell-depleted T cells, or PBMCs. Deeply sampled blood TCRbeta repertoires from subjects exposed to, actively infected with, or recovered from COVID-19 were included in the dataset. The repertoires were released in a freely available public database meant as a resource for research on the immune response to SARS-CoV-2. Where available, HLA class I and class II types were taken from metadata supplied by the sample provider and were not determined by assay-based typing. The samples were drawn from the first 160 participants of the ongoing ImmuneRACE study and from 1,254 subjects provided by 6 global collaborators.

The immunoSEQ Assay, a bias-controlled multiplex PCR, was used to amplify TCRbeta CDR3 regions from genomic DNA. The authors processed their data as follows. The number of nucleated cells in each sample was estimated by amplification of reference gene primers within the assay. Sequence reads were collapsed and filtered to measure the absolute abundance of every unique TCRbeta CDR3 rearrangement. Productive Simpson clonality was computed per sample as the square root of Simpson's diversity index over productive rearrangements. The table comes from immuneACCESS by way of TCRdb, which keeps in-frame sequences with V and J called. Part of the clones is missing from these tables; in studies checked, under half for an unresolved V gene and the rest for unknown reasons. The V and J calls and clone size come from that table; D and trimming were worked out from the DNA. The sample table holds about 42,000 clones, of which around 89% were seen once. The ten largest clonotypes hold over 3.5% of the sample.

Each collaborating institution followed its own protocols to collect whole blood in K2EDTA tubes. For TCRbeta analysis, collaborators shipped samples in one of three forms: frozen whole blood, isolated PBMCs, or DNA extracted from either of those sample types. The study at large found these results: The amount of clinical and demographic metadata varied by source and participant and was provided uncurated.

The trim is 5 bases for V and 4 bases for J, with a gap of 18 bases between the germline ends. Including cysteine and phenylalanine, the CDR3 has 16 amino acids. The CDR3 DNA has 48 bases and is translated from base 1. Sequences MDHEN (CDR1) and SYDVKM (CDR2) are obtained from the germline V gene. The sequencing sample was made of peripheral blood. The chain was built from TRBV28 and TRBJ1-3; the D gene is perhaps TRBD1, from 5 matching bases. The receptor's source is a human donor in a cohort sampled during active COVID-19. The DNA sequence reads TGTGCCAGCAGTGCCTTCGGGGGAAGGTCCGGAAACACCATATATTTT. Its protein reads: CASSAFGGRSGNTIYF.